The 12 T cell receptor beta chains below all came from one sample that was sequenced in a study of blood T cell repertoires in COVID-19. Repertoires were generated with immunoSEQ multiplex PCR, while TCRdb's copy carries only in-frame clones and drops some. The sample shows roughly 340,000 clones, 91% of them seen only once. Specimen: peripheral blood. The receptors derive from a woman in her late teens or twenties who had recovered from COVID-19.

The rearrangement uses TRBV7-2 and TRBJ1-1; TRBD1 matches at 8 bases. V was pared by 5 bases and J by 5 bases, with 7 bases of the junction left unmatched. The CDR3 totals 14 residues. In germline, CDR1 is SGHTA, CDR2 FQGNSA. CDR3 DNA: TGTGCCAGCAGCAAAGGACAGGGTCGGACTGAAGCTTTCTTT. Encoded protein: CASSKGQGRTEAFF. Full variable domain (remainder filled in from reference TRBV7-2 and TRBJ1-1): GAGVSQSPSNKVTEKGKDVELRCDPISGHTALYWYRQSLGQGLEFLIYFQGNSAPDKSGLPSDRFSAERTGGSVSTLTIQRTQQEDSAVYLCASSKGQGRTEAFFGQGTRLTVV.

This chain links TRBV27 with TRBJ2-3; 14 bases map to TRBD2. Germline-derived CDR1 and CDR2 are MNHEY and SMNVEV (reference sequence). The CDR3 contains 18 residues. V gave up 4 bases and J gave up 4 bases; unmatched junction bases: 10. CDR3 protein: CASSSLGLAGVGPDTQYF. For the CDR3, the DNA is TGTGCCAGCAGTTCCCTGGGACTAGCGGGAGTTGGCCCAGATACGCAGTATTTT.

The J gene is TRBJ2-1, the V gene TRBV6-1, with D possibly TRBD1 on 6 matching bases. V dropped 3 bases and J dropped 9 bases, with 18 bases sitting between them. The CDR3 sequence is 15 residues long. Germline lookup yields CDR1 MNHNS and CDR2 SASEGT. The CDR3 spells CASSDGTKTWGEQFF. The DNA of the CDR3 is TGTGCCAGCAGTGACGGGACAAAAACGTGGGGTGAGCAGTTCTTC.

The genes are TRBV19 and TRBJ2-1; TRBD2 agrees at 11 bases. The CDR3 length is 19 residues. Germline-derived CDR1 and CDR2 are LNHDA and SQIVND (reference sequence). Germline trimming cut 6 bases from V and 3 bases from J; bases unmatched to any gene: 16. The CDR3 spells CASRDSWVGGLADYNEQFF. DNA for the CDR3: TGTGCCAGTAGGGACAGTTGGGTTGGGGGACTAGCGGACTACAATGAGCAGTTCTTC.

V and J are TRBV5-6 and TRBJ1-1; D is unclear. CDR3 length: 13 residues. Germline V gives CDR1 SGHDT, CDR2 YYEEEE. Trimming pared 0 bases from V and 1 base from J, leaving 4 bases between. The CDR3 is CASSLASNTEAFF. As DNA, the CDR3 is TGTGCCAGCAGCTTGGCGTCGAACACTGAAGCTTTCTTT. The whole variable domain, filled in from reference TRBV5-6 and TRBJ1-1, reads DAGVTQSPTHLIKTRGQQVTLRCSPKSGHDTVSWYQQALGQGPQFIFQYYEEEERQRGNFPDRFSGHQFPNYSSELNVNALLLGDSALYLCASSLASNTEAFFGQGTRLTVV.

This rearrangement joins TRBV7-9 to TRBJ1-1, with a tentative D call TRBD1 (5 bases). Germline CDR1 and CDR2: SEHNR and FQNEAQ (reference sequence). This CDR3 has 13 amino acids. V lost 1 base to trimming and J lost 7 bases, with 10 bases between them. The CDR3 DNA reads as TGTGCCAGCAGCTTAGTGGGGGGAGGTGAAGCTTTCTTT. This sequence encodes CASSLVGGGEAFF.

V usage is TRBV6-1 and J usage is TRBJ2-5; 9 bases agree with TRBD2. This CDR3 is built from 15 residues. Germline trimming cut 1 base from V and 5 bases from J; bases unmatched to any gene: 5. From germline, CDR1 is MNHNS and CDR2 SASEGT. CDR3 loop: CASSEVQREVETQYF. The CDR3 DNA reads TGTGCCAGCAGTGAAGTTCAGCGGGAGGTCGAGACCCAGTACTTC.

CDR3 amino acids: CASSGTGGVRAFF. CDR3 bases: TGTGCCAGCTCTGGGACAGGGGGCGTAAGAGCTTTCTTT. V usage is TRBV11-2 and J usage is TRBJ1-1; 12 nucleotides line up with TRBD1. The CDR3 covers 13 residues. After removal of 8 bases from V and 10 bases from J, the junction contained 8 bases not matched to a gene. Germline lookup yields CDR1 SGHAT and CDR2 FQNNGV.

The V gene is TRBV11-2, the J gene TRBJ2-7; D unclear. Trimming removed 0 bases from V and 3 bases from J, with 6 bases in between. The CDR3 covers 13 residues. Germline values: CDR1 SGHAT, CDR2 FQNNGV. The CDR3 DNA sequence: TGTGCCAGCAGCTTAGACAGAAGCTACGAGCAGTACGTC. It codes for CASSLDRSYEQYV.

The chain is built from TRBV4-1 and TRBJ1-1, with D perhaps matching TRBD1 (5 bases). The CDR3 has 17 residues. Trimming pared 1 base from V and 1 base from J, leaving 16 bases between. CDR1 MGHRA and CDR2 YSYEKL come from the germline V gene. The CDR3 bases are TGCGCCAGCAGCCAAGGGATTTCGGTCGGGGGGAACACTGAAGCTTTCTTT. Encoded protein: CASSQGISVGGNTEAFF.

This rearrangement joins TRBV24-1 to TRBJ2-2; 11 positions agree with TRBD2. CDR3 length equals 14 residues. Germline assignment: CDR1 KGHDR and CDR2 SFDVKD. Trimming at V came to 12 bases and at J to 4 bases, leaving 6 bases not matched to a gene. CDR3 sequence reads: CASGLAGSTGELFF. The CDR3 DNA reads TGTGCCTCCGGACTAGCGGGTTCCACCGGGGAGCTGTTTTTT.

V and J are TRBV4-3 and TRBJ1-6; 7 nucleotides match TRBD1. Germline CDR1 LGHNA, CDR2 YSLEER. This CDR3 has 14 residues. The ends lost 7 bases at V and 8 bases at J; junction bases unmatched: 8. Here the CDR3 reads CASTQGGWDSPLHF. The CDR3 region has the DNA TGCGCCAGCACGCAGGGGGGATGGGATTCACCCCTCCACTTT.